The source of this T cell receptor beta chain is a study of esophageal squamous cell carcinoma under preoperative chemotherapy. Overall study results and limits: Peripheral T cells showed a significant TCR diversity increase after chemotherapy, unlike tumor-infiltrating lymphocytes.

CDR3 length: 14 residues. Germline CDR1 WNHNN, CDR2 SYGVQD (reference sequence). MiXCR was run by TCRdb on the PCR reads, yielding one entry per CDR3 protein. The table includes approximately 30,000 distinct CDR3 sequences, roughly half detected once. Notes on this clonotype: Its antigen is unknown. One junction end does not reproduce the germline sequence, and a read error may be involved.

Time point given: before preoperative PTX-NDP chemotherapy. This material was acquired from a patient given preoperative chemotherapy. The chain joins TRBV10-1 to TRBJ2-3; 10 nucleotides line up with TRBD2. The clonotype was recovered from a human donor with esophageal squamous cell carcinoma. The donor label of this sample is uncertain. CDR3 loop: CASREREGSNTQFF. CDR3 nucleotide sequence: TGCGCCAGCAGAGAGCGGGAGGGCTCAAACACGCAGTTTTTT.